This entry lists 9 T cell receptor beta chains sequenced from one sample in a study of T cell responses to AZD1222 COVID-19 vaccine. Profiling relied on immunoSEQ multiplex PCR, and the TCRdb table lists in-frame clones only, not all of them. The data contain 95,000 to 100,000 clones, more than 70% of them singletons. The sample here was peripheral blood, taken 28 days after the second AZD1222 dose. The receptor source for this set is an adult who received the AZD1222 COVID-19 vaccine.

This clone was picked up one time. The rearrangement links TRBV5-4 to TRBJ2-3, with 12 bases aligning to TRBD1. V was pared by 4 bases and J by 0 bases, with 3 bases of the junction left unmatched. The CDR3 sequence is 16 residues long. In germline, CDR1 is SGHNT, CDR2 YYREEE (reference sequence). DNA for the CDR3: TGTGCCAGCAGCGTGGGACAGGGGGCTAGCACAGATACGCAGTATTTT. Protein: CASSVGQGASTDTQYF.

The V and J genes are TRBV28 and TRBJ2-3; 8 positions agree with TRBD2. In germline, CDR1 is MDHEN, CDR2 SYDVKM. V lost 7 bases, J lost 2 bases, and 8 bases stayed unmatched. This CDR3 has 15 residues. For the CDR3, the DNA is TGTGCCAGCATCCTTAGCGGGACCTCCACAGATACGCAGTATTTT. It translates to CASILSGTSTDTQYF.

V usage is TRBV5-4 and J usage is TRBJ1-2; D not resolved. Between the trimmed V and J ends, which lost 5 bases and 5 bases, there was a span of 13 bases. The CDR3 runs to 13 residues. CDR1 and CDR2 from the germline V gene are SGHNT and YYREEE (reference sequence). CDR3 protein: CASSSLVSYGYTF. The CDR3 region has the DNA TGTGCCAGCAGTTCCCTGGTTTCGTATGGCTACACCTTC.

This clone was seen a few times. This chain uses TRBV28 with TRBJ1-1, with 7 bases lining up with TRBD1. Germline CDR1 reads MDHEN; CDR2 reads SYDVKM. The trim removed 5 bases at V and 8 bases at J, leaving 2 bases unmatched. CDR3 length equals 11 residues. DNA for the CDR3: TGTGCCAGCAGTGGACAGGCCGAAGCTTTCTTT. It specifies CASSGQAEAFF.

This chain's CDR3 is CASSIFGNSYEQYF. Here the CDR3 DNA reads TGTGCCAGTAGTATATTCGGGAACTCCTACGAGCAGTACTTC. This rearrangement joins TRBV19 to TRBJ2-7, with D possibly being TRBD2 (5 bases). Trimming shortened V by 2 bases and J by 0 bases, and 8 bases separated the two germline ends. The CDR3 contains 14 residues. The germline gives CDR1 LNHDA, CDR2 SQIVND (reference sequence).

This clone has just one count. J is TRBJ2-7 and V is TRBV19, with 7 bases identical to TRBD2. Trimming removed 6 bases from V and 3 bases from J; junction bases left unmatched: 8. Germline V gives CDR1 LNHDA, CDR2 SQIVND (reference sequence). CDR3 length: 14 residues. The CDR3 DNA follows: TGTGCCAGTAGCTGGGGGGGTGGAAACTACGAGCAGTACTTC. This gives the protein CASSWGGGNYEQYF.

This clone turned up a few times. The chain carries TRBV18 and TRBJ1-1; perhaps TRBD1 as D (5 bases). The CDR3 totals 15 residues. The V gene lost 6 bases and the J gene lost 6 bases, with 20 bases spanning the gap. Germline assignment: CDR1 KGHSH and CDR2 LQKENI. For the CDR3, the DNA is TGTGCCAGCTCCCGACAGAGGGAATTGTTATCTGAAGCTTTCTTT. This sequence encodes CASSRQRELLSEAFF.

CDR3 DNA sequence: TGCGCCAGCAGCTTGTCGGAAGATACGCAGTATTTT. It specifies CASSLSEDTQYF. The chain combines TRBV5-1 with TRBJ2-3, with unresolved D. V lost 1 base, J lost 5 bases, and 5 bases lay in between. There are 12 residues in the CDR3. From germline, CDR1 is SGHRS and CDR2 YFSETQ. Complete variable domain (other parts from reference TRBV5-1 and TRBJ2-3): KAGVTQTPRYLIKTRGQQVTLSCSPISGHRSVSWYQQTPGQGLQFLFEYFSETQRNKGNFPGRFSGRQFSNSRSEMNVSTLELGDSALYLCASSLSEDTQYFGPGTRLTVL.

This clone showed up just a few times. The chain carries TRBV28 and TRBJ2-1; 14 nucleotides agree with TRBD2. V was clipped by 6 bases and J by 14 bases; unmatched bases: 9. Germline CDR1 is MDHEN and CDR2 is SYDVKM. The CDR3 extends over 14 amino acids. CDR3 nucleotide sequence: TGTGCCAGCAGATCTACCGGGACTAGCGGGAGTAAGTTCTTC. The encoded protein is CASRSTGTSGSKFF.